The text below deals with one T cell receptor (beta chain). Individuals aged roughly 18 to 95 years were recruited from 24 US areas. Participants were placed into cohorts based on the clinical history they reported. Recovered status in Cohort 3 required two negative PCRs, clearance, or symptom resolution. These data come from a study of blood T cell repertoires in COVID-19. Sequencing used immunoSEQ multiplex PCR; TCRdb keeps in-frame clones, though not all of them. This table holds some 150,000 clones, about 88% found once. This CDR3 comprises 13 residues. Input material: PBMCs or T cells enriched from blood (not recorded which). The sequence derives from a woman under 30 who had recovered from COVID-19. The chain uses TRBV21-1 and TRBJ2-7; the table's D call of TRBD1 was not tested on the DNA. TRBV21-1 is described as a pseudogene. DNA of the CDR3: TGTGCCAGCAGCAAACTAGGGGACTACGAGCAGTACTTC. This sequence encodes CASSKLGDYEQYF.